The clone carrying this TCR beta chain occurred a few times. The target antigen is unknown. TCR beta CDR3 sequences were amplified from RNA transcripts. The TCR CDR3 first-round RT-PCR relied on the HTBI primer set. TCRdb reprocessed the multiplex PCR reads with MiXCR, giving one entry per CDR3 protein. The table lists about 740,000 distinct CDR3 sequences, approximately 14% of them singletons. No ophthalmopathy progression within 18 months constituted stable Graves' hyperthyroidism. Uncontrolled infection, other autoimmune disease, pregnancy or lactation disqualified patients from enrolment. The diagnoses drew upon clinical symptoms, serum thyroxine and TRAb, thyroid ultrasound and orbital computed tomography. V dropped 2 bases and J dropped 2; count of bases not matched to a gene: 5. The CDR3 spans 15 residues. The germline CDR1 and CDR2 sequences are MNHGY and SVAAGI. The sample comes from a study of T cells in Graves' hyperthyroidism and ophthalmopathy. Study-wide results and caveats: The model foresaw ophthalmopathy a median roughly 6.6 months prior to onset.

The receptor was isolated from a woman aged 18-35 years with Graves' hyperthyroidism. J is TRBJ2-5 and V is TRBV6-9; 7 positions match TRBD2. Sequencing used blood. The CDR3 is CASSYLLAEQETQYF. CDR3 nucleotides: TGTGCCAGCAGTTATCTTCTAGCGGAGCAAGAGACCCAGTACTTC.